A selection of T cell receptor beta chains follows, all from one sample in a study of cytomegalovirus exposure and HLA in healthy donors. Repertoires were generated with immunoSEQ multiplex PCR, while TCRdb's copy carries only in-frame clones and drops some. The table lists around 100,000 clones, roughly 68% of them singletons. The specimen was PBMCs. The receptors stem from a young woman in good health and CMV-seronegative. CDR3s include the opening cysteine and the closing phenylalanine or tryptophan. Fields, in order: CDR3 DNA, CDR3 protein, J gene, V gene, clone size, D gene. The D gene is left open where the match is weak. Size values are once, few and many counts, or a class for expanded clones, and some rows have none.

CDR3 DNA: TGCGCCAGCAGCCCTACAGGGCTGAGTGAAAAACTGTTTTTT
CDR3 protein: CASSPTGLSEKLFF
J gene: TRBJ1-4
V gene: TRBV4-1
clone size: NA
D gene: NA

CDR3 DNA: TGTGCCAGTAGTACCCGGGACAGCTATGGCTACACCTTC
CDR3 protein: CASSTRDSYGYTF
J gene: TRBJ1-2
V gene: TRBV19
clone size: NA
D gene: TRBD1

CDR3 DNA: TGTGCCAGCTCACCCCTAAACACTGAAGCTTTCTTT
CDR3 protein: CASSPLNTEAFF
J gene: TRBJ1-1
V gene: TRBV18
clone size: few
D gene: NA

CDR3 DNA: TGCGCCAGCAGCCAAAGTCAGGGGGACGACGAGCAGTACTTC
CDR3 protein: CASSQSQGDDEQYF
J gene: TRBJ2-7
V gene: TRBV4-3
clone size: NA
D gene: TRBD1

CDR3 DNA: TGCAGCGTTGACGGCAGCGTCCCATCCGACAATGAGCAGTTCTTC
CDR3 protein: CSVDGSVPSDNEQFF
J gene: TRBJ2-1
V gene: TRBV29-1
clone size: NA
D gene: NA

CDR3 DNA: TGTGCCAGCTCGCCGTCCCTTGCCGGCCGAGGGACTGAAGCTTTCTTT
CDR3 protein: CASSPSLAGRGTEAFF
J gene: TRBJ1-1
V gene: TRBV18
clone size: NA
D gene: NA

CDR3 DNA: TGTGCCAGCAGTTACCCAAACCCGGGAGGAAAAGAGACCCAGTACTTC
CDR3 protein: CASSYPNPGGKETQYF
J gene: TRBJ2-5
V gene: TRBV6-5
clone size: NA
D gene: TRBD2

CDR3 DNA: TGCGCCAGCAGCTTGGGACACCAGAACACTGAAGCTTTCTTT
CDR3 protein: CASSLGHQNTEAFF
J gene: TRBJ1-1
V gene: TRBV5-1
clone size: NA
D gene: NA

CDR3 DNA: TGTGCCAGCAGATTGACAGGGCTCCAGCCCCAGCATTTT
CDR3 protein: CASRLTGLQPQHF
J gene: TRBJ1-5
V gene: TRBV2
clone size: few
D gene: TRBD1

CDR3 DNA: TGTGCCTGGGATAGCGGGAGGGCCATTGGGGAGCTGTTTTTT
CDR3 protein: CAWDSGRAIGELFF
J gene: TRBJ2-2
V gene: TRBV30
clone size: NA
D gene: TRBD2

CDR3 DNA: TGCGCCAGCAGCTTGGGGGCAGGGATGAACACTGAAGCTTTCTTT
CDR3 protein: CASSLGAGMNTEAFF
J gene: TRBJ1-1
V gene: TRBV5-1
clone size: NA
D gene: NA

CDR3 DNA: TGTGCCAGCTCACCACGACAGGGGACCTACGAGCAGTACTTC
CDR3 protein: CASSPRQGTYEQYF
J gene: TRBJ2-7
V gene: TRBV18
clone size: NA
D gene: TRBD1

CDR3 DNA: TGTGCCATCAGTGAGCCGGAGAGAGGAACTGAAGCTTTCTTT
CDR3 protein: CAISEPERGTEAFF
J gene: TRBJ1-1
V gene: TRBV10-3
clone size: NA
D gene: NA

CDR3 DNA: TGTGCCAGCAGGACCTTCGGGGGGAATGAGCAGTTCTTC
CDR3 protein: CASRTFGGNEQFF
J gene: TRBJ2-1
V gene: TRBV6-5
clone size: NA
D gene: TRBD2

CDR3 DNA: TGTGCCAGCAGCGTGGGACAGGGTGGTAATGAAGCTTTCTTT
CDR3 protein: CASSVGQGGNEAFF
J gene: TRBJ1-1
V gene: TRBV11-2
clone size: NA
D gene: TRBD1

CDR3 DNA: TGTGCCAGCAGTCTACAGGGCCAGGGCTCGGGGGGTCAGCAGTTCTTC
CDR3 protein: CASSLQGQGSGGQQFF
J gene: TRBJ2-1
V gene: TRBV7-9
clone size: NA
D gene: NA

CDR3 DNA: TGTGCCAGCAGTGGAAGACAGGGAAAGACGGGTGGCTACACCTTC
CDR3 protein: CASSGRQGKTGGYTF
J gene: TRBJ1-2
V gene: TRBV27
clone size: NA
D gene: TRBD1

CDR3 DNA: TGTGCCAGCAGTTCATTAGCAGATACGCAGTATTTT
CDR3 protein: CASSSLADTQYF
J gene: TRBJ2-3
V gene: TRBV27
clone size: NA
D gene: NA

CDR3 DNA: TGTGCCAGTACTCGGGACAGATCGAGCAATCAGCCCCAGCATTTT
CDR3 protein: CASTRDRSSNQPQHF
J gene: TRBJ1-5
V gene: TRBV19
clone size: NA
D gene: TRBD1

CDR3 DNA: TGTGCCAGCGCCGTGCGGGGGCGCGACAATGAGCAGTTCTTC
CDR3 protein: CASAVRGRDNEQFF
J gene: TRBJ2-1
V gene: TRBV11-2
clone size: NA
D gene: NA

CDR3 DNA: TGCAGTTCCTACCCAGGCTACACCTTC
CDR3 protein: CSSYPGYTF
J gene: TRBJ1-2
V gene: TRBV29-1
clone size: NA
D gene: NA

CDR3 DNA: TGCGCCAGCAGACATACAGGGACCGAGCAGTACTTC
CDR3 protein: CASRHTGTEQYF
J gene: TRBJ2-7
V gene: TRBV5-1
clone size: NA
D gene: NA

CDR3 DNA: TGTGCCATCAGTGAGTCACTGACAGGGAACACTGAAGCTTTCTTT
CDR3 protein: CAISESLTGNTEAFF
J gene: TRBJ1-1
V gene: TRBV10-3
clone size: NA
D gene: NA

CDR3 DNA: TGTGCCAGCAGTCATCCGGGACAGGGGGCGGAAAAACTGTTTTTT
CDR3 protein: CASSHPGQGAEKLFF
J gene: TRBJ1-4
V gene: TRBV6-6
clone size: few
D gene: TRBD1

CDR3 DNA: TGCAGCGCATTCATCAGCTCCTACAATGAGCAGTTCTTC
CDR3 protein: CSAFISSYNEQFF
J gene: TRBJ2-1
V gene: TRBV29-1
clone size: once
D gene: NA

CDR3 DNA: TGTGCCAGTAGTATATACCTAGCGGGGGGAGATACGCAGTATTTT
CDR3 protein: CASSIYLAGGDTQYF
J gene: TRBJ2-3
V gene: TRBV19
clone size: NA
D gene: TRBD2

CDR3 DNA: TGCGCCAGCAGCCAAGAGCGACCTCGGGCTGGAAACACCATATATTTT
CDR3 protein: CASSQERPRAGNTIYF
J gene: TRBJ1-3
V gene: TRBV4-1
clone size: NA
D gene: NA

CDR3 DNA: TGTGCCAGCAGCTACACAGGGGAGAATCAGCCCCAGCATTTT
CDR3 protein: CASSYTGENQPQHF
J gene: TRBJ1-5
V gene: TRBV6-5
clone size: NA
D gene: TRBD1

CDR3 DNA: TGCGCCAGCAGCTTGGCCAGGGGCACGAACACCGGGGAGCTGTTTTTT
CDR3 protein: CASSLARGTNTGELFF
J gene: TRBJ2-2
V gene: TRBV5-1
clone size: NA
D gene: NA

CDR3 DNA: TGTGCCAGCAGCTTCAGACAGACCCAAGGGATATTGAACACCGGGGAGCTGTTTTTT
CDR3 protein: CASSFRQTQGILNTGELFF
J gene: TRBJ2-2
V gene: TRBV7-9
clone size: NA
D gene: NA

CDR3 DNA: TGTGCCAGCAGCACCGGGTGGAATGAGCAGTTCTTC
CDR3 protein: CASSTGWNEQFF
J gene: TRBJ2-1
V gene: TRBV7-9
clone size: few
D gene: NA

CDR3 DNA: TGCAGCGTTGAATGGGGCGAGACCCAGTACTTC
CDR3 protein: CSVEWGETQYF
J gene: TRBJ2-5
V gene: TRBV29-1
clone size: NA
D gene: NA

CDR3 DNA: TGTGCCAGCAGGATGACAGGAATCGCCTACAATGAGCAGTTCTTC
CDR3 protein: CASRMTGIAYNEQFF
J gene: TRBJ2-1
V gene: TRBV2
clone size: NA
D gene: NA